This TCR beta chain was retrieved from a study of OX40 agonist ivuxolimab in advanced cancers. Study information: Earlier treatment with anti-PD-1, anti-PD-L1 or anti-CTLA-4 was permitted, and around 43% had received some.

Assay used: immunoSEQ multiplex PCR; TCRdb lists only in-frame clones, some missing. The sample has about 46,000 clones, roughly 90% seen once. Study outcomes and limitations: Some of the nonresponding patients also showed low levels of normalized T-cell clonal expansion. The antigens recognized by the expanded peripheral T cells, that is their antigen specificity, were not determined.

Anyone with autoimmune disease history or systemic immunosuppression was excluded. With respect to this clone: Its matching antigen is unknown.

Per the germline V gene, CDR1 is SGDLS and CDR2 is YYNGEE. CDR3 size: 14 residues. V was clipped by 3 bases and J by 5 bases, with 14 bases between them. The rearrangement links TRBV9 to TRBJ2-5; a possible D gene is TRBD2 (6 bases). The origin of this receptor is an adult with an advanced solid tumor such as melanoma, head and neck, liver or kidney cancer. Specimen: CD4+ or CD8+ T cells sorted from blood, collected in a trial of the OX40 agonist ivuxolimab. CDR3 sequence: CASSEGVGRETQYF. CDR3 sequence (DNA): TGTGCCAGCAGCGAGGGAGTGGGGAGGGAGACCCAGTACTTC.